These 25 T cell receptor beta chains originate from one sample sequenced in a study of blood T cell repertoires in COVID-19. Generated by immunoSEQ multiplex PCR, the TCRdb table keeps only in-frame clones and is missing some. The repertoire includes 100,000 or so clones, 80% to 90% of them detected once, and roughly 2.5% sits in the top ten. The sample taken for sequencing was PBMCs or T cells enriched from blood (not recorded which). All receptors come from a woman in her forties or fifties who had recovered from COVID-19.

The chain couples TRBV28 to TRBJ1-5, with a tentative D call TRBD1 (6 bases). Looked up from germline, CDR1 is MDHEN and CDR2 is SYDVKM. V shed 10 bases and J shed 0 bases, with 25 bases lying between them. The CDR3 runs to 18 residues. As DNA, the CDR3 is TGTGCCATCGAACCAGGGGCAGGGATCCAGTTTAGCAATCAGCCCCAGCATTTT. As protein: CAIEPGAGIQFSNQPQHF.

V usage is TRBV27 and J usage is TRBJ1-5; D not certain. Trimming took off 3 bases at V and 3 bases at J, with 12 bases between the two ends. Germline CDR1 and CDR2: MNHEY and SMNVEV (reference sequence). This CDR3 region has 15 residues. CDR3 sequence: CASSLTPRDNQPQHF. The CDR3 coding sequence is TGTGCCAGCAGTTTGACCCCGAGGGACAATCAGCCCCAGCATTTT.

In this sample, this clone turned up once. The V gene is TRBV6-5, the J gene TRBJ1-1, with a tentative D call TRBD1 (5 bases). The CDR3 is made up of 15 amino acids. The germline V gene has CDR1 MNHEY and CDR2 SVGAGI. V lost 5 bases and J lost 4, with 17 bases in between. CDR3 region: CASSPFSGVSTEAFF. The DNA of the CDR3 is TGTGCCAGCAGTCCCTTTTCGGGGGTGTCCACTGAAGCTTTCTTT.

This chain uses TRBV5-1 with TRBJ2-1; no definite D call. CDR3 length equals 13 residues. Germline V gene lookup returns CDR1 SGHRS and CDR2 YFSETQ. V was shortened by 5 bases and J by 6 bases, with 12 bases between the two germline ends. The CDR3 bases are TGCGCCAGCAGTGAGCTCCCTAGCAATGAGCAGTTCTTC. Its protein is CASSELPSNEQFF. The variable domain in full, completed from reference TRBV5-1 and TRBJ2-1, reads KAGVTQTPRYLIKTRGQQVTLSCSPISGHRSVSWYQQTPGQGLQFLFEYFSETQRNKGNFPGRFSGRQFSNSRSEMNVSTLELGDSALYLCASSELPSNEQFFGPGTRLTVL.

This clone was counted only a few times. V is TRBV28 and J is TRBJ2-7, with 9 bases lining up with TRBD1. Trimming removed 5 bases from V and 1 base from J; junction bases left unmatched: 3. The V gene's germline CDR1 is MDHEN and CDR2 SYDVKM. The CDR3 runs 14 residues. As DNA, the CDR3 is TGTGCCAGCAGTACCGGGACAGGGTCCTACGAGCAGTACTTC. It yields the protein CASSTGTGSYEQYF.

This sequence joins TRBV19 and TRBJ2-7; 10 bases agree with TRBD1. Germline assignment: CDR1 LNHDA and CDR2 SQIVND (reference sequence). V lost 1 base, J lost 6 bases, and 3 bases stayed unmatched. The CDR3 length is 14 residues. The CDR3 nucleotides read TGTGCCAGTAGTATAGGACAGGGGGCGTTCGAGCAGTACTTC. Its translation is CASSIGQGAFEQYF. The variable domain in full, with the rest retrieved from reference TRBV19 and TRBJ2-7, is DGGITQSPKYLFRKEGQNVTLSCEQNLNHDAMYWYRQDPGQGLRLIYYSQIVNDFQKGDIAEGYSVSREKKESFPLTVTSAQKNPTAFYLCASSIGQGAFEQYFGPGTRLTVT.

Regarding this clone: Mismatch with germline at one junction end may stem from a read error. V and J are TRBV28 and TRBJ2-7; 7 bases fit TRBD2. The CDR3 length is 15 residues. Germline assignment: CDR1 MDHEN and CDR2 SYDVKM. This chain's CDR3 is CVSSAEGGSRKEQYF. The CDR3 coding sequence is TGTGTCAGCAGCGCAGAGGGCGGGAGTAGGAAAGAGCAGTACTTC.

This chain joins TRBV11-2 and TRBJ1-4; D not certain. Trimming removed 2 bases from V and 5 bases from J, with 15 bases in between. The germline V gene has CDR1 SGHAT and CDR2 FQNNGV. This CDR3 contains 16 residues. The CDR3 coding sequence is TGTGCCAGCAGCTTAATCGGCGCGGGGATGAATGAAAAACTGTTTTTT. It specifies CASSLIGAGMNEKLFF.

The V and J genes are TRBV28 and TRBJ2-3; unclear D gene. The CDR3 covers 12 residues. From germline, CDR1 is MDHEN and CDR2 SYDVKM. V gave up 6 bases and J gave up 0 bases, with 4 bases separating them. The CDR3 sequence: CASSVSTDTQYF. CDR3 in DNA: TGTGCCAGCAGCGTAAGCACAGATACGCAGTATTTT.

The chain couples TRBV2 to TRBJ2-1, with 10 bases fitting TRBD2. The V gene end was trimmed by 7 bases and the J gene end by 8 bases; junction bases not matched to a gene: 11. This CDR3 spans 15 amino acids. Germline CDR1 SNHLY, CDR2 FYNNEI. CDR3 protein: CASISGPSGRDEQFF. The DNA of the CDR3 is TGTGCCAGCATTTCCGGGCCTAGCGGGAGAGATGAGCAGTTCTTC.

This chain joins TRBV19 and TRBJ2-3, with D possibly TRBD2 on 7 matching bases. From germline, CDR1 is LNHDA and CDR2 SQIVND (reference sequence). This CDR3 is built from 15 residues. V lost 9 bases, J lost 0 bases, and 16 bases lay in between. The CDR3 coding sequence is TGTGCCAGAAGCATGGCGGGGGCTAGCACAGATACGCAGTATTTT. Its protein product is CARSMAGASTDTQYF.

V gene TRBV14 combines with J gene TRBJ1-1, with D possibly TRBD1 on 5 matching bases. Germline V lookup: CDR1 SGHDN, CDR2 FVKESK. The length of the CDR3 is 14 residues. V lost 0 bases and J 3 bases, leaving 8 bases between the germline ends. In DNA form, the CDR3 reads TGTGCCAGCAGCCAAGATCGGGGGTACACTGAAGCTTTCTTT. The encoded protein is CASSQDRGYTEAFF.

This clone occurred once. V usage is TRBV11-2 and J usage is TRBJ2-7; 13 bases fit TRBD2. The germline V gene encodes CDR1 SGHAT and CDR2 FQNNGV. V shed 4 bases and J 3 bases; nucleotides not matched to a gene: 3. This CDR3 spans 15 amino acids. In nucleotides, the CDR3 is TGTGCCAGCAGCTGGGGACTAGCGGGAAACTACGAGCAGTACTTC. Translating it yields CASSWGLAGNYEQYF.

The chain recombines TRBV5-5 with TRBJ1-6; D gene uncertain. There are 16 residues in the CDR3. V was clipped by 4 bases and J by 8 bases, with 19 bases between them. The germline V gene encodes CDR1 SGHKS and CDR2 YYEKEE (reference sequence). The CDR3 spells CASSPVEVGLDSPLHF. The CDR3 DNA follows: TGTGCCAGCAGCCCCGTGGAAGTTGGACTGGATTCACCCCTCCACTTT.

The chain recombines TRBV6-6 with TRBJ1-5; no reliable D call. The V gene lost 4 bases and the J gene lost 0 bases, with 7 bases spanning the gap. CDR1 MNHNY and CDR2 SVGAGI come from the germline V gene (reference sequence). This CDR3 is 14 amino acids long. The CDR3 sequence: CASSSYNSNQPQHF. The DNA for the CDR3 is TGTGCCAGCAGTTCTTATAATAGCAATCAGCCCCAGCATTTT.

The chain uses TRBV24-1 and TRBJ1-2, with TRBD1 matching 9 bases. V lost 4 bases to trimming and J lost 8 bases; unmatched junction nucleotides: 7. The germline gives CDR1 KGHDR, CDR2 SFDVKD. This CDR3 region has 14 residues. CDR3 in DNA: TGTGCCACCAGTGAGTCCGGGACAGGGTTGGGCTACACCTTC. Translating gives CATSESGTGLGYTF.

V is TRBV18 and J is TRBJ1-6; the match to TRBD1 covers 8 bases. CDR3 length: 16 residues. V shed 5 bases and J 8 bases; nucleotides not matched to a gene: 11. CDR1 is KGHSH and CDR2 is LQKENI in the germline V gene. DNA of the CDR3: TGTGCCAGCTCAGAGAGAGGACAGGGCGGCCATTCACCCCTCCACTTT. It is translated as CASSERGQGGHSPLHF.

This clone appeared a single time. The chain joins TRBV7-6 to TRBJ2-5; tentative D call: TRBD2 (7 bases). Trimming removed 7 bases from V and 10 bases from J, with 28 bases in between. CDR3 size: 16 residues. Germline V lookup: CDR1 SGHVS, CDR2 FNYEAQ. DNA of the CDR3: TGTGCCAGCAACCCCGAGGGGGGTGGCGGGGGAGCTATCCAGTACTTC. This gives the protein CASNPEGGGGGAIQYF.

This clone appeared a single time. The V gene is TRBV25-1, the J gene TRBJ1-2; D is ambiguous. CDR1 MGHDK and CDR2 SYGVNS come from the germline V gene. Trimming removed 7 bases from V and 0 bases from J, with 15 bases in between. CDR3 size: 15 residues. Here the CDR3 DNA reads TGTGCCAGCATTACGAACACACCAACTAACTATGGCTACACCTTC. Amino acids: CASITNTPTNYGYTF.

The chain couples TRBV27 to TRBJ1-1, with D perhaps matching TRBD1 (6 bases). This CDR3 region has 14 residues. Germline CDR1 MNHEY, CDR2 SMNVEV (reference sequence). Between the trimmed V and J ends, which lost 7 bases and 1 base, there was a span of 13 bases. CDR3 bases: TGTGCCAGCATCCTCACACAGGGGAACACTGAAGCTTTCTTT. It yields the protein CASILTQGNTEAFF.

DNA of the CDR3: TGTGCCAGCCAAGGGACAGGGGCCTCCTACGAGCAGTACTTC. Its protein product is CASQGTGASYEQYF. The chain uses TRBV19 and TRBJ2-7; 10 bases match TRBD1. With 9 bases clipped from V and 0 bases from J, the junction kept 5 bases outside the gene matches. The CDR3 is 14 amino acids. Germline V gene sequence: CDR1 LNHDA, CDR2 SQIVND (reference sequence).

V usage is TRBV18 and J usage is TRBJ2-2, with a possible D match to TRBD2 (6 bases). CDR1 KGHSH and CDR2 LQKENI come from the germline V gene. V was trimmed by 4 bases and J by 0 bases, leaving 12 bases between them. The CDR3 is made up of 16 amino acids. CDR3 residues: CASSRGLPPNTGELFF. The CDR3 coding sequence is TGTGCCAGCTCACGGGGACTTCCCCCGAACACCGGGGAGCTGTTTTTT.

The chain couples TRBV7-2 to TRBJ2-1, with D perhaps matching TRBD2 (5 bases). Trimming removed 5 bases from V and 12 bases from J, with 17 bases in between. In germline, CDR1 is SGHTA, CDR2 FQGNSA. The CDR3 sequence is 13 residues long. The CDR3 nucleotides are TGTGCCAGCAGCACCAATAGCGCGATGGGGCAGTTCTTC. Translating it yields CASSTNSAMGQFF.

The rearrangement joins TRBV5-1 to TRBJ2-3; TRBD2 agrees at 9 bases. Germline CDR1 reads SGHRS; CDR2 reads YFSETQ. The CDR3 covers 15 residues. V trimming: 7 bases; J trimming: 5 bases; junction bases outside the gene matches: 11. CDR3 nucleotides: TGCGCCAGCTCACCCGGGGCTAGCGGGGTAGATACGCAGTATTTT. This translates into CASSPGASGVDTQYF.

The V gene is TRBV9, the J gene TRBJ2-3, with a weak D call TRBD2 (5 bases). Germline values: CDR1 SGDLS, CDR2 YYNGEE. The CDR3 has 15 amino acids. Trimming shortened V by 3 bases and J by 2 bases, and 13 bases separated the two germline ends. In DNA form, the CDR3 reads TGTGCCAGCAGCGCCCGAGCGGCGGCCACAGATACGCAGTATTTT. This codes for CASSARAAATDTQYF.